The T cell receptor (beta chain) under discussion was sequenced for a study of blood T cells in healthy people across ages. Each of the donors had 8 to 10 milliliters of peripheral blood drawn into EDTA-treated Vacutainer tubes. Of note for this clonotype: An end of the junction differs from the germline gene, which may be a read error.

Then a second PCR, running roughly 7 to 11 cycles, was carried out with a sample-barcoded 5' primer and a J-beta primer mix. All cDNA molecules were each tagged by a template-switch adaptor with 12 random nucleotides. TCRdb itself ran the 5' RACE reads through MiXCR, one entry per CDR3 protein. The table has over 950,000 distinct CDR3 sequences, 51% seen once; the top ten hold roughly a fifth. This CDR3 contains 15 residues. Germline V gives CDR1 SEHNR, CDR2 FQNEAQ (reference sequence). This sequence originates from an older woman in good health. The sample consisted of blood. V usage is TRBV7-9 and J usage is TRBJ1-4; TRBD1 might be the D (5 bases). The chain's CDR3 is CASSYGQDSNERLFF. The DNA for the CDR3 is TGTGCCAGCAGCTACGGACAAGACTCAAATGAAAGACTGTTTTTT.